This record covers a single T cell receptor (beta chain). Its target antigen remains unknown. Per-base qualities were not stored, and no clone one base away is much larger. The sample belongs to a study of Graves' ophthalmopathy and Graves' hyperthyroidism (dated by TCRdb to between 2018 and 2020). Some background on the complete study: A patient counted as having stable hyperthyroidism if there was no progression to ophthalmopathy within 18 months of follow-up. The study used signatures of the TCR beta repertoire to tell Graves' ophthalmopathy apart from Graves' hyperthyroidism and to predict which patients would progress to ophthalmopathy. In total, 135 blood samples were TCR-sequenced: fewer than 50 ophthalmopathy, some 75 hyperthyroidism and roughly 17 hyperthyroidism-to-ophthalmopathy patients. A discovery set of 100 or so patients (roughly 41 ophthalmopathy, some 58 stable hyperthyroidism) was enrolled to explore V-J signatures distinguishing ophthalmopathy from hyperthyroidism. For independent validation, a separate cohort was made up of roughly 19 hyperthyroidism patients plus 17 patients who later progressed from hyperthyroidism to ophthalmopathy. T-cell repertoires of thyroid tissue and blood were compared in six or seven hyperthyroidism patients. Once sampling was done, hyperthyroidism patients were given methimazole at a starting dose of 30 mg daily, while ophthalmopathy patients were given high-dose intravenous methylprednisolone.

According to the germline V gene, CDR1 reads MNHEY and CDR2 reads SVGAGI. V drops 7 bases and J drops 5 bases, leaving 21 bases in between. The CDR3 runs 15 residues from the cysteine to the phenylalanine. Solely the CDR3 DNA is kept, with 45 bases framed from the first base. Hyperthyroidism patients were newly diagnosed, were aged 18 to 65 years, and had a disease duration under 2 months. Patients were excluded if they had other autoimmune diseases, uncontrolled infections, pregnancy or lactation. Clinical symptoms, serum thyroxine, TRAb, thyroid ultrasound and orbital computed tomography formed the basis of the diagnosis. Trizol reagent was used to extract the total RNA, and its quality was then checked on an Agilent 2100 Bioanalyzer. TCR beta CDR3 regions were amplified from RNA transcripts for repertoire sequencing. The first round of RT-PCR was done with HTBI primers and the Qiagen OneStep RT-PCR kit, and was followed by a second round of multiplex PCR, then size selection and purification. Sequencing of the libraries was carried out on an Illumina HiSeq2000 in paired-end mode with 100 bp reads. In the original analysis: Reads were processed with SOAPnuke, discarding reads with adapters, uncalled bases, mean Phred below 15, or no exact constant-primer or identifier match. High-quality paired reads were merged with COPE v1.2.5. Each unique nucleotide sequence was treated as a clonotype, and MiTCR v1.1 was used to align the clonotypes to the IMGT TRB V, D and J references. The analysis was limited to V-J combinations with a frequency above 0.0001, which together covered 99.2% of repertoires. A TCR clonal expansion and chaos score per V-J combination was defined as the ratio of F50 clonal expansion to chaos observed in the TCRdist matrix. Welch's t-statistics and random forest were used to reduce the features to 10 to 15 V-J combinations, which were then used as input to a naive Bayes classifier. Thyroid-blood repertoire similarity was quantified with the Morisita-Horn index. TCRdb trimmed public reads at Q25 via fastp, called clones via MiXCR and kept in-frame beta chains. Entries are consolidated by CDR3 protein sequence, retaining the most common genes and DNA. The V and J calls and clone size are TCRdb's, not the authors'. For this sample the table gives over a million distinct CDR3 sequences, of which less than 45% were detected only once. The top ten clones comprise around 10% of the sample.

Overall study outcomes, separate from this receptor: No statistical method was used to set the sample size in advance, and the investigators knew which group each participant was assigned to. Ophthalmopathy was separated from stable hyperthyroidism by the 13-signature model with about 89% sensitivity and about 83% specificity in cross-validation and with 80%/75% in the test set. In validation, the model predicted ophthalmopathy progression with about 71% sensitivity and roughly 72% specificity; some twelve predicted patients were CT-confirmed with GO in a median of about 7.1 months. Most expanded thyroid clonotypes with frequency above 0.001 were also detected in blood, suggesting blood repertoires may reflect the thyroid immune response.

The chain is encoded by TRBV6-5 joined to TRBJ2-7, with TRBD2 tentatively as D gene (6 bases match). The sample taken for sequencing was peripheral blood or thyroid tissue (not recorded which). The receptor was derived from an adult man with Graves' hyperthyroidism. The CDR3 corresponds to CASTPPSGRSNEQYF. The base sequence is TGTGCCAGCACCCCCCCGTCCGGGAGAAGCAACGAGCAGTACTTC.